This T cell receptor beta chain appears in the sequencing data of a study of radiotherapy plus CTLA-4 blockade in lung cancer. General study points: Expansion of tumor-derived TCR clones was observed in blood after radiotherapy plus ipilimumab.

TCRdb's copy holds only in-frame clones and misses some; the assay was immunoSEQ multiplex PCR. The sample shows some 45,000 clones, 70% to 80% of them seen only once. A remark on this clone: What it recognizes is unknown.

The CDR3 sequence is 14 residues long. CDR1 SGHTA and CDR2 FQGNSA come from the germline V gene. Trimming stripped 5 bases from V and 1 base from J, with 11 bases between. V usage is TRBV7-2 and J usage is TRBJ1-1; perhaps TRBD1 as D (6 bases). This clonotype originated in a human donor with non-small cell lung cancer who had stable disease on radiotherapy plus ipilimumab. The sequencing here drew on peripheral blood, taken from a patient treated with radiotherapy plus ipilimumab. CDR3 protein: CASSLSDRNTEAFF. The CDR3 DNA sequence: TGTGCCAGCAGCCTATCGGACAGGAACACTGAAGCTTTCTTT. The full variable domain, completed using reference TRBV7-2 and TRBJ1-1, is GAGVSQSPSNKVTEKGKDVELRCDPISGHTALYWYRQSLGQGLEFLIYFQGNSAPDKSGLPSDRFSAERTGGSVSTLTIQRTQQEDSAVYLCASSLSDRNTEAFFGQGTRLTVV.